One and the same sample provided the 18 T cell receptor beta chains below, sequenced in a study of response to subunit inactivated influenza vaccine. TCRdb re-called the RT-PCR reads with MiXCR, one entry per CDR3 protein. Of 750,000 to 850,000 distinct CDR3 sequences listed, about a fifth are singletons. The starting material was PBMCs from blood, obtained approximately 5 days after vaccination. The receptors shown here come from a man in his forties or fifties who received an inactivated influenza vaccine.

This clonotype was seen a handful of times. This chain uses TRBV7-9 with TRBJ2-7, with D perhaps matching TRBD1 or TRBD2 (6 bases each). Looked up from germline, CDR1 is SEHNR and CDR2 is FQNEAQ (reference sequence). Trimming left V 3 bases short and J 6 bases short, with 9 bases between. This CDR3 is 12 amino acids long. The CDR3 protein is CASSFGGLEQYF. The CDR3 region has the DNA TGTGCCAGCAGCTTTGGGGGGCTCGAGCAGTACTTC.

In nucleotides, the CDR3 is TGTGCCAGCAGCCCGGGCGGCGTTAGCGGGAGGGCCGGTGAGACCCAGTACTTC. This translates into CASSPGGVSGRAGETQYF. The J gene is TRBJ2-5, the V gene TRBV9, with 11 positions matching TRBD2. The junction had 16 bases not matched to a gene; V was cut back by 4 bases and J by 5 bases. This CDR3 is 18 amino acids long. CDR1 is SGDLS and CDR2 is YYNGEE in the germline V gene.

This clonotype was counted many times. The V call is TRBV12-3 or TRBV12-4, the J call TRBJ2-7; TRBD1 agrees at 8 bases. The CDR3 is 14 amino acids. The J segment lost 6 bases and the V segment lost 5 bases, leaving 9 bases of the junction unmatched. CDR3 in DNA: TGTGCCAGCAGTAGAGACAGGGGAACTCTCGAGCAGTACTTC. It translates to CASSRDRGTLEQYF.

The rearrangement links TRBV28 to TRBJ2-7, with 7 bases that match TRBD1. V trimming: 5 bases; J trimming: 3 bases; junction bases outside the gene matches: 10. Germline lookup yields CDR1 MDHEN and CDR2 SYDVKM. CDR3 length: 15 amino acids. Here the CDR3 DNA reads TGTGCCAGCAGTCCACCCCAGACAGGGATCTACGAGCAGTACTTC. Its protein product is CASSPPQTGIYEQYF.

This rearrangement joins TRBV12-3 or TRBV12-4 to TRBJ2-7; D not certain. This CDR3 has 13 amino acids. The germline V and J ends were trimmed by 8 bases and 3 bases, with 14 bases remaining between them. The CDR3 region is CASSPDLDYEQYF. The CDR3 nucleotides are TGTGCCAGCTCCCCCGACCTAGACTACGAGCAGTACTTC.

The chain combines TRBV27 with TRBJ2-5; D is perhaps TRBD2 (5 bases). The V and J ends lost 6 bases and 5 bases respectively, with 16 bases between them. CDR1 MNHEY and CDR2 SMNVEV come from the germline V gene (reference sequence). The CDR3 runs to 14 residues. CDR3 amino acids: CASSRGLAYETQYF. The DNA of the CDR3 is TGTGCCAGCAGCAGAGGCCTAGCTTATGAGACCCAGTACTTC.

The rearrangement joins TRBV7-3 to TRBJ2-3; no definite D call. Germline assignment: CDR1 SGHTA and CDR2 FQGTGA. The CDR3 runs to 14 residues. V lost 4 bases to trimming and J lost 3 bases, with 11 bases between them. The CDR3 DNA reads TGTGCCAGCAGCTCGCCCCCAGAAACAGATACGCAGTATTTT. Translated, it gives CASSSPPETDTQYF. Complete variable domain (other parts from reference TRBV7-3 and TRBJ2-3): GAGVSQTPSNKVTEKGKYVELRCDPISGHTALYWYRQSLGQGPEFLIYFQGTGAADDSGLPNDRFFAVRPEGSVSTLKIQRTERGDSAVYLCASSSPPETDTQYFGPGTRLTVL.

The chain recombines TRBV20-1 with TRBJ2-7; no reliable D call. The CDR3 contains 11 residues. The V and J ends lost 6 bases and 2 bases respectively, with 8 bases between them. CDR1 is DFQATT and CDR2 is SNEGSKA in the germline V gene (reference sequence). The CDR3 region has the DNA TGCAGTGCCCCGCTTCCCTACGAGCAGTACTTC. This translates into CSAPLPYEQYF.

This clonotype came up a few times. The chain combines TRBV20-1 with TRBJ2-7; tentatively, D is TRBD1 or TRBD2 (5 bases each). CDR3 length: 15 amino acids. V was cut by 0 bases and J by 2 bases, with 14 bases left in between. The germline CDR1 and CDR2 sequences are DFQATT and SNEGSKA (reference sequence). The CDR3 nucleotides read TGCAGTGCTAGAGATCCGGCAGGGCGGGCCTACGAGCAGTACTTC. This encodes CSARDPAGRAYEQYF.

This clonotype has only one observation. The chain employs TRBV11-2 and TRBJ2-2; TRBD1 matches at 9 bases. This CDR3 contains 16 residues. With V trimmed by 5 bases and J by 5 bases, 9 bases remained unmatched. CDR1 and CDR2 from the germline V gene are SGHAT and FQNNGV. CDR3 protein: CASSQPPGQGTGELFF. The CDR3 DNA reads as TGTGCCAGCAGCCAACCGCCGGGACAGGGTACCGGGGAGCTGTTTTTT.

This clonotype occurred a few times. This CDR3 reads CASSLANTPNYGYTF. The CDR3 nucleotides are TGTGCCAGCAGCTTAGCGAACACTCCGAACTATGGCTACACCTTC. The chain carries TRBV7-6 and TRBJ1-2; D remains ambiguous. Germline CDR1 is SGHVS and CDR2 is FNYEAQ. Trimming removed 0 bases from V and 2 bases from J, with 10 bases in between. There are 15 residues in the CDR3.

This chain uses TRBV28 with TRBJ2-7; D remains unclear. With 8 bases removed from V and 1 base from J, the gap between germline ends came to 15 bases. The CDR3 sequence is 14 residues long. Per the germline V gene, CDR1 is MDHEN and CDR2 is SYDVKM. This CDR3 is CASSPDLGSYEQYF. The CDR3 DNA reads TGTGCCAGCTCCCCCGATCTGGGTTCCTACGAGCAGTACTTC.

In its sample, this clonotype was seen a few times. The genes are TRBV6-4 and TRBJ2-1, with a tentative D call TRBD1 (6 bases). There are 14 residues in the CDR3. Germline assignment: CDR1 MRHNA and CDR2 SNTAGT. V lost 3 bases and J lost 8, with 14 bases in between. CDR3 nucleotide sequence: TGTGCCAGCAGTGAGGGGGCAGCCCTTGATGAGCAGTTCTTC. Its translation is CASSEGAALDEQFF.

The chain carries TRBV28 and TRBJ2-3, with 7 positions matching TRBD2. This CDR3 is built from 15 residues. V lost 7 bases to trimming and J lost 0 bases; unmatched junction nucleotides: 7. The germline gives CDR1 MDHEN, CDR2 SYDVKM. CDR3 loop: CASTLSGLSTDTQYF. The CDR3 DNA sequence: TGTGCCAGCACCCTTAGCGGGCTTAGCACAGATACGCAGTATTTT.

There are a few counts of this clonotype. The rearrangement links TRBV12-3 or TRBV12-4 to TRBJ1-6; TRBD1 matches at 9 bases. J was trimmed by 6 bases and V by 5 bases; bases with no gene match: 11. This CDR3 region has 17 residues. CDR3 sequence: CASSTTPWTGVNSPLHF. CDR3 DNA: TGTGCCAGCAGTACCACCCCCTGGACAGGGGTTAATTCACCCCTCCACTTT.

This sequence joins TRBV6-2 or TRBV6-3 and TRBJ2-1, with 8 bases lining up with TRBD2. The CDR3 extends over 16 amino acids. V trimming: 4 bases; J trimming: 9 bases; junction bases outside the gene matches: 14. Looked up from germline, CDR1 is MNHEY and CDR2 is SVGEGT. The CDR3 reads CASSLAGSGSYIEQFF. As DNA, the CDR3 is TGTGCCAGCAGTTTAGCTGGCAGCGGGAGTTATATTGAGCAGTTCTTC.

In this sample, this clonotype turned up a few times. This sequence joins TRBV12-3 or TRBV12-4 and TRBJ1-6; 8 bases match TRBD1. The CDR3 extends over 15 amino acids. The trim removed 6 bases at V and 6 bases at J, leaving 7 bases unmatched. This CDR3 is CASRPQDRVNSPLHF. CDR3 in DNA: TGTGCCAGCAGGCCTCAGGACAGGGTTAATTCACCCCTCCACTTT.

At least ten counts were recorded for this clonotype. Compared with germline, one end of the junction differs, possibly owing to a read error. V gene TRBV7-9 combines with J gene TRBJ1-1, with D unclear. Germline loops: CDR1 SEHNR, CDR2 FQNEAQ (reference sequence). This CDR3 has 14 residues. CDR3 loop: CASSLVAGNTEAFF. The CDR3 DNA reads TGCGCCAGCAGCTTGGTAGCCGGGAACACTGAAGCTTTCTTT.